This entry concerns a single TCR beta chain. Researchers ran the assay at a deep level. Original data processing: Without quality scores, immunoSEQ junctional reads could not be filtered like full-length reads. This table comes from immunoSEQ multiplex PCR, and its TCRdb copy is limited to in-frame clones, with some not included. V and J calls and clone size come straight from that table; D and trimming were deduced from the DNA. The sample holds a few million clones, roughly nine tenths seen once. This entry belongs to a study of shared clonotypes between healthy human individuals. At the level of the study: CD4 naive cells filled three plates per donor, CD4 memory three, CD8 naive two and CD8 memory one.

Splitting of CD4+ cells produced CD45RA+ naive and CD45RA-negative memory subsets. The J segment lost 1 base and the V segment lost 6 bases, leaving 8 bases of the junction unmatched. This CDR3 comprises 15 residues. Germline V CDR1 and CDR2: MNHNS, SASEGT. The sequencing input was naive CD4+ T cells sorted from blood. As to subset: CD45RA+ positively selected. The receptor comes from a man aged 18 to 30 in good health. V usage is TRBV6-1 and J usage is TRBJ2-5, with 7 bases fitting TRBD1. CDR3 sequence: CASRTGTVGQETQYF. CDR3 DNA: TGTGCCAGCAGGACTGGGACAGTGGGCCAAGAGACCCAGTACTTC.